These 27 T cell receptor beta chains were sequenced from one sample in a study of control samples from healthy donors and cancer patients. Method: immunoSEQ multiplex PCR; TCRdb's copy keeps in-frame clones and lacks some. The data show under 150,000 clones, with about 95% seen just once and less than 4.5% held by the top ten. Sequenced input: blood. Receptor source: a man aged 25 to 40 in good health.

The chain couples TRBV2 to TRBJ1-1, with 7 bases matching TRBD1. The ends lost 6 bases at V and 5 bases at J; junction bases unmatched: 6. Germline assignment: CDR1 SNHLY and CDR2 FYNNEI. The CDR3 loop spans 13 amino acids. Written as DNA, the CDR3 is TGTGCCAGCAGCGCACAGGGGTCGACTGAAGCTTTCTTT. Translation gives CASSAQGSTEAFF. Together with reference TRBV2 and TRBJ1-1, the CDR3 gives the full variable domain: EPEVTQTPSHQVTQMGQEVILRCVPISNHLYFYWYRQILGQKVEFLVSFYNNEISEKSEIFDDQFSVERPDGSNFTLKIRSTKLEDSAMYFCASSAQGSTEAFFGQGTRLTVV.

The V and J genes are TRBV6-5 and TRBJ1-1, with a tentative D call TRBD1 (6 bases). V lost 4 bases, J lost 7 bases, and 16 bases lay in between. The CDR3 runs 14 residues. Germline CDR1 and CDR2: MNHEY and SVGAGI. The CDR3, as DNA: TGTGCCAGCAGTTTCGACGCTGGGACATTTGAAGCTTTCTTT. Translating it yields CASSFDAGTFEAFF.

This clone showed up just a few times. CDR3: CASSQTNAQTQYF. The CDR3 DNA is TGTGCCAGCAGCCAAACAAACGCCCAGACCCAGTACTTC. The genes are TRBV3-1 (or the pseudogene TRBV3-2) and TRBJ2-5; D is ambiguous. The CDR3 has 13 residues. Per germline, CDR1 LGHDT and CDR2 YNNKEL (reference sequence). V was clipped by 2 bases and J by 6 bases, with 10 bases between them.

This chain joins TRBV7-3 and TRBJ2-3; 8 nucleotides agree with TRBD2. The germline CDR1 and CDR2 sequences are SGHTA and FQGTGA. After removal of 3 bases from V and 1 base from J, the junction contained 3 bases not matched to a gene. This CDR3 spans 15 amino acids. The CDR3 sequence is CASSFDSGGTDTQYF. The CDR3 nucleotides are TGTGCCAGCAGCTTTGATAGCGGGGGCACAGATACGCAGTATTTT.

The chain employs TRBV28 and TRBJ1-3, with no clear D. Per germline, CDR1 MDHEN and CDR2 SYDVKM. CDR3 size: 16 residues. Deletions cut 2 bases from V and 4 bases from J, with 15 bases between. The CDR3 reads CASSLELGIRGNTIYF. In DNA, the CDR3 is TGTGCCAGCAGTTTAGAGCTGGGGATAAGGGGAAACACCATATATTTT.

The V gene is TRBV30, the J gene TRBJ2-5, with 7 positions matching TRBD2. The CDR3 contains 13 residues. Looked up from germline, CDR1 is GTSNPN and CDR2 is SVGIG (reference sequence). V trimming: 3 bases; J trimming: 5 bases; junction bases outside the gene matches: 6. The CDR3 region has the DNA TGTGCCTGGAGGACTCCCGGGGGGGAGACCCAGTACTTC. The encoded protein is CAWRTPGGETQYF.

This chain links TRBV6-5 with TRBJ1-1; 9 nucleotides line up with TRBD1. This CDR3 spans 14 amino acids. V was pared by 11 bases and J by 0 bases, with 7 bases of the junction left unmatched. CDR1 and CDR2 from the germline V gene are MNHEY and SVGAGI. The CDR3 protein is CAVLGQGLNTEAFF. The DNA for the CDR3 is TGTGCCGTTTTAGGACAGGGGCTGAACACTGAAGCTTTCTTT.

The V gene is TRBV7-2, the J gene TRBJ1-2; no reliable D call. Germline V gene data show CDR1 as SGHTA and CDR2 as FQGNSA. The CDR3 loop spans 13 amino acids. Trimming shortened V by 5 bases and J by 1 base, and 8 bases separated the two germline ends. This chain's CDR3 is CASSPALNYGYTF. Here the CDR3 DNA reads TGTGCCAGCAGCCCGGCCCTTAACTATGGCTACACCTTC. Looking up the rest from reference TRBV7-2 and TRBJ1-2 gives the full variable domain: GAGVSQSPSNKVTEKGKDVELRCDPISGHTALYWYRQSLGQGLEFLIYFQGNSAPDKSGLPSDRFSAERTGGSVSTLTIQRTQQEDSAVYLCASSPALNYGYTFGSGTRLTVV.

This chain links TRBV24-1 with TRBJ1-2, with D perhaps matching TRBD1 (5 bases). The germline CDR1 and CDR2 sequences are KGHDR and SFDVKD. CDR3 length: 14 amino acids. V gave up 0 bases and J gave up 4 bases, with 8 bases separating them. CDR3 loop: CATSDLDRPYGYTF. In nucleotides, the CDR3 is TGTGCCACCAGTGATTTGGACAGACCCTATGGCTACACCTTC.

The chain links TRBV29-1 to TRBJ2-3; D perhaps matches TRBD1 (6 bases). The germline CDR1 and CDR2 sequences are SQVTM and ANQGSEA. The CDR3 is 15 residues long. Trimming stripped 0 bases from V and 0 bases from J, with 10 bases between. Here the CDR3 DNA reads TGCAGCGTTGAAGAGGGGGCCTCTAGCACAGATACGCAGTATTTT. It specifies CSVEEGASSTDTQYF.

The genes are TRBV11-2 and TRBJ2-5; 11 bases match TRBD2. CDR1 is SGHAT and CDR2 is FQNNGV in the germline V gene. The CDR3 length is 14 residues. V shed 2 bases and J 5 bases; nucleotides not matched to a gene: 1. The CDR3 is CASSLRLAGETQYF. CDR3 in DNA: TGTGCCAGCAGCTTACGACTAGCGGGGGAGACCCAGTACTTC.

This clone was counted once. V is TRBV9 and J is TRBJ2-3, with 9 bases aligning to TRBD2. This CDR3 is built from 15 residues. CDR1 SGDLS and CDR2 YYNGEE come from the germline V gene. Unmatched junction bases numbered 3, after V lost 0 bases and J lost 4 bases. CDR3 residues: CASSVGGGGPDTQYF. In DNA form, the CDR3 reads TGTGCCAGCAGCGTAGGCGGGGGGGGCCCAGATACGCAGTATTTT.

The V and J genes are TRBV24-1 and TRBJ2-2; no clear D. V was cut by 4 bases and J by 4 bases, with 9 bases left in between. This CDR3 comprises 14 residues. The germline CDR1 and CDR2 sequences are KGHDR and SFDVKD. The CDR3 loop reads CATSEPSSTGELFF. Written as DNA, the CDR3 is TGTGCCACCAGTGAACCTTCTAGCACCGGGGAGCTGTTTTTT.

The J gene is TRBJ1-1, the V gene TRBV19; possibly TRBD1 for D (5 bases). Trimming removed 3 bases at V and 8 bases at J, with 13 bases between. CDR3 length: 13 residues. Germline V gene lookup returns CDR1 LNHDA and CDR2 SQIVND (reference sequence). The CDR3 DNA follows: TGTGCCAGTAGTATTTTGGCAGGGTCGGAAGCTTTCTTT. It encodes CASSILAGSEAFF.

CDR3 region: CASSVVPGGHGYTF. The CDR3 nucleotides are TGTGCCAGCAGCGTAGTCCCAGGGGGCCATGGCTACACCTTC. V gene TRBV9 combines with J gene TRBJ1-2, with 8 bases aligning to TRBD1. This CDR3 has 14 residues. The junction had 4 bases not matched to a gene; V was cut back by 0 bases and J by 6 bases. Looked up from germline, CDR1 is SGDLS and CDR2 is YYNGEE.

The rearrangement links TRBV6-6 to TRBJ2-6, with 7 positions matching TRBD1. V lost 6 bases, J lost 4 bases, and 6 bases stayed unmatched. Germline loops: CDR1 MNHNY, CDR2 SVGAGI (reference sequence). CDR3 length equals 15 residues. CDR3 nucleotides: TGTGCCAGCAGCAAACAGGGGACCGGGGCCAACGTCCTGACTTTC. Protein: CASSKQGTGANVLTF.

This chain connects TRBV9 to TRBJ2-1, with D maybe TRBD2 (6 bases). This CDR3 is built from 12 residues. In germline, CDR1 is SGDLS, CDR2 YYNGEE. Deletions cut 2 bases from V and 9 bases from J, with 9 bases between. The CDR3 coding sequence is TGTGCCAGCAGCGTGGGGGACTTTGAGCAGTTCTTC. It yields the protein CASSVGDFEQFF. Combining the CDR3 with reference TRBV9 and TRBJ2-1 gives the whole variable domain DSGVTQTPKHLITATGQRVTLRCSPRSGDLSVYWYQQSLDQGLQFLIQYYNGEERAKGNILERFSAQQFPDLHSELNLSSLELGDSALYFCASSVGDFEQFFGPGTRLTVL.

The V and J genes are TRBV28 and TRBJ2-3; D is possibly TRBD2 (7 bases). Germline V gene lookup returns CDR1 MDHEN and CDR2 SYDVKM. CDR3 length: 14 residues. V lost 8 bases and J 2 bases, leaving 14 bases between the germline ends. The CDR3 here is CASRRGGATDTQYF. The CDR3 DNA sequence: TGTGCCAGCCGGAGGGGGGGGGCCACAGATACGCAGTATTTT.

The chain employs TRBV5-1 and TRBJ2-5; TRBD1 matches 12 bases. After removal of 4 bases from V and 8 bases from J, the junction contained 6 bases not matched to a gene. The V gene's germline CDR1 is SGHRS and CDR2 YFSETQ. The CDR3 is 14 residues long. CDR3 protein: CASSEGQGATTQYF. The CDR3 nucleotides read TGCGCCAGCAGCGAGGGACAGGGGGCGACCACCCAGTACTTC.

This clone was recorded a few times. The junction differs from germline at one of its ends, possibly a read error. The rearrangement joins TRBV12-3 or TRBV12-4 to TRBJ1-1; D is uncertain. CDR3 length: 11 residues. The CDR3 loop is CASGFNTEAFF. CDR3 nucleotides: TGTGCCAGCGGTTTTAACACTGAAGCTTTCTTT.

CDR3 amino acids: CASSHLSGEQFF. The CDR3 nucleotides read TGTGCCAGCAGCCACCTTAGCGGGGAGCAGTTCTTC. This chain connects TRBV3-1 (or the pseudogene TRBV3-2) to TRBJ2-1; TRBD2 matches at 7 bases. Germline V gene data show CDR1 as LGHDT and CDR2 as YNNKEL (reference sequence). J was trimmed by 10 bases and V by 3 bases; bases with no gene match: 3. The CDR3 runs to 12 residues.

The chain recombines TRBV18 with TRBJ2-1; tentative D call: TRBD1 (6 bases). Germline CDR1 and CDR2: KGHSH and LQKENI. CDR3 length: 14 residues. With 6 bases removed from V and 3 bases from J, the gap between germline ends came to 12 bases. DNA for the CDR3: TGTGCCAGCTCGCCTAGGGACAACTACAATGAGCAGTTCTTC. Translation gives CASSPRDNYNEQFF.

The gene calls are TRBV28 and TRBJ1-2; 7 bases match TRBD1. Germline values: CDR1 MDHEN, CDR2 SYDVKM. The junction had 14 bases not matched to a gene; V was cut back by 9 bases and J by 10 bases. The CDR3 is made up of 13 amino acids. The CDR3 here is CASRPTGAVDYTF. Here the CDR3 DNA reads TGTGCCAGTCGACCCACAGGGGCGGTGGACTACACCTTC.

V gene TRBV12-3 or TRBV12-4 combines with J gene TRBJ1-1; unclear D gene. The germline V and J ends were trimmed by 3 bases and 0 bases, with 5 bases remaining between them. CDR3 size: 13 residues. In nucleotides, the CDR3 is TGTGCCAGCAGTTTCAGCTTGAACACTGAAGCTTTCTTT. It yields the protein CASSFSLNTEAFF.

This rearrangement joins TRBV7-9 to TRBJ2-1; 11 bases agree with TRBD2. The CDR3 loop spans 18 amino acids. The J segment lost 5 bases and the V segment lost 2 bases, leaving 11 bases of the junction unmatched. Germline V gene data show CDR1 as SEHNR and CDR2 as FQNEAQ (reference sequence). The CDR3 sequence is CASSLPFRLAGTHNEQFF. CDR3 DNA: TGTGCCAGCAGCTTACCGTTCAGACTAGCGGGGACCCACAATGAGCAGTTCTTC.

V and J are TRBV19 and TRBJ1-5; 8 bases are a match to TRBD1. The V segment lost 7 bases and the J segment 1 base; nucleotides outside the gene matches: 9. The V gene's germline CDR1 is LNHDA and CDR2 SQIVND (reference sequence). The CDR3 covers 16 residues. This chain's CDR3 is CASIPDRATSNQPQHF. CDR3 DNA: TGTGCCAGTATCCCGGACAGGGCGACCAGCAATCAGCCCCAGCATTTT.

The rearrangement joins TRBV4-3 to TRBJ2-3; D gene unclear. This CDR3 is 13 amino acids long. In germline, CDR1 is LGHNA, CDR2 YSLEER. Trimming pared 3 bases from V and 2 bases from J, leaving 6 bases between. DNA of the CDR3: TGCGCCAGCAGCCAGACCTACACAGATACGCAGTATTTT. Its protein is CASSQTYTDTQYF.